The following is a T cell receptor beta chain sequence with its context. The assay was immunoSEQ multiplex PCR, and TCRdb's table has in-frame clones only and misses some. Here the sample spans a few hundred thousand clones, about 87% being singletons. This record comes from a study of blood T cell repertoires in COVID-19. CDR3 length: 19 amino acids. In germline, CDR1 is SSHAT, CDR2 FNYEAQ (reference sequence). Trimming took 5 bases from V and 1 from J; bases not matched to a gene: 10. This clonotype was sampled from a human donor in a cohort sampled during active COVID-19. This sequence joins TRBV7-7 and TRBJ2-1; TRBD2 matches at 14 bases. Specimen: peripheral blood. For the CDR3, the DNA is TGTGCCAGCAGCAAGAGACTAGCGGGAGGGCCCCTTTCCTACAATGAGCAGTTCTTC. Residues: CASSKRLAGGPLSYNEQFF. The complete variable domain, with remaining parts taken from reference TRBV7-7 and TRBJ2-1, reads GAGVSQSPRYKVTKRGQDVTLRCDPISSHATLYWYQQALGQGPEFLTYFNYEAQPDKSGLPSDRFSAERPEGSISTLTIQRTEQRDSAMYRCASSKRLAGGPLSYNEQFFGPGTRLTVL.